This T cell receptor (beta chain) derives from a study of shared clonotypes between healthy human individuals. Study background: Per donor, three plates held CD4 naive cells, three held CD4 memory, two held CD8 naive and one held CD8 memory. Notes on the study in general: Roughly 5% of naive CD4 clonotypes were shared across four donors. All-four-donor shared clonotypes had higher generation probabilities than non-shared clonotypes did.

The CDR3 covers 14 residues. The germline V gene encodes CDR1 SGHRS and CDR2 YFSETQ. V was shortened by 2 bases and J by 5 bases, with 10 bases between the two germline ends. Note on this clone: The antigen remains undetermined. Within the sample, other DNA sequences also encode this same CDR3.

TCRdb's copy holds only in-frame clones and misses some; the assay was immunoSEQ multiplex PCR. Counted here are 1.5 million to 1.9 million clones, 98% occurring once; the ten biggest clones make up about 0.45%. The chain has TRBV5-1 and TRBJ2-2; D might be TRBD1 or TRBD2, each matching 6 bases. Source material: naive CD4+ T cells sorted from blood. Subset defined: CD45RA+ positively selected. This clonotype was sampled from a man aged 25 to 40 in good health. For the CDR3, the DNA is TGCGCCAGCAGCTTTGGGGGGCTTACCGGGGAGCTGTTTTTT. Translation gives CASSFGGLTGELFF.